This passage covers 24 T cell receptor beta chains from one sample sequenced in a study of blood T cell repertoires in COVID-19 (TCRdb year 2020). The library was built by means of the immunoSEQ multiplex PCR assay. The immuneACCESS repertoire file appears here via TCRdb, limited to in-frame rearrangements. These files lack a portion of the clones; in checked studies, under half of the deficit traces to unresolved V genes, and the cause of the others is not known. The sample records approximately 100,000 clones, about 85% of which are singletons. Clones ranked in the top ten supply around 10% of the sample. Sequences were obtained from peripheral blood. The receptors were sampled from a woman at least 80 years old with acute or convalescent COVID-19.

This clone was seen a single time. The V and J genes are TRBV2 and TRBJ2-7; D not certain. The length of the CDR3 is 12 residues. V was trimmed by 1 base and J by 3 bases, leaving 4 bases between them. CDR1 is SNHLY and CDR2 is FYNNEI in the germline V gene. The DNA of the CDR3 is TGTGCCAGCAGTGAAGGCAGCTACGAGCAGTACTTC. It translates to CASSEGSYEQYF.

The CDR3 here is CASSFPTGRGTGELFF. DNA of the CDR3: TGTGCCAGCAGCTTTCCGACAGGGCGCGGCACCGGGGAGCTGTTTTTT. The chain has TRBV7-2 and TRBJ2-2; 7 bases map to TRBD1. The ends lost 3 bases at V and 4 bases at J; junction bases unmatched: 8. This CDR3 comprises 16 residues. CDR1 SGHTA and CDR2 FQGNSA come from the germline V gene.

The chain recombines TRBV14 with TRBJ1-4; TRBD1 matches at 7 bases. J lost 0 bases, V lost 2 bases, and 3 bases had no gene match. The CDR3 sequence is 16 residues long. Germline CDR1 SGHDN, CDR2 FVKESK. CDR3 protein: CASSQRTGATNEKLFF. CDR3 coding DNA: TGTGCCAGCAGCCAACGAACAGGGGCAACTAATGAAAAACTGTTTTTT.

V and J are TRBV6-2 or TRBV6-3 and TRBJ2-5; 8 nucleotides align to TRBD1. From germline, CDR1 is MNHEY and CDR2 SVGEGT. V was clipped by 5 bases and J by 5 bases; unmatched bases: 4. This CDR3 spans 13 amino acids. CDR3 in DNA: TGTGCCAGCAGTCGGACAGGGTGGGAGACCCAGTACTTC. This encodes CASSRTGWETQYF.

The chain has TRBV29-1 and TRBJ2-6, with D maybe TRBD2 (7 bases). The CDR3 has 19 residues. Trimming took 5 bases from V and 0 from J, leaving 23 bases between them. Germline assignment: CDR1 SQVTM and CDR2 ANQGSEA. CDR3 DNA sequence: TGCAGCGTTCTCCTGGGAGGGGGTTGGGGCTCCTCTGGGGCCAACGTCCTGACTTTC. Translated: CSVLLGGGWGSSGANVLTF.

The CDR3 region has the DNA TGTGCCAGCAGTGAACTTGTAGGGACAGGGAAGTCACCCCTCCACTTT. This codes for CASSELVGTGKSPLHF. The chain joins TRBV6-1 to TRBJ1-6; TRBD1 aligns across 9 bases. Germline CDR1 reads MNHNS; CDR2 reads SASEGT. This CDR3 has 16 amino acids. Trimming at V came to 2 bases and at J to 10 bases, leaving 9 bases not matched to a gene.

This clone was observed a handful of times. The chain uses TRBV18 and TRBJ1-2; TRBD1 matches at 7 bases. The germline V gene encodes CDR1 KGHSH and CDR2 LQKENI. This CDR3 is 14 amino acids long. V lost 5 bases and J lost 4; bases outside the gene matches: 7. This chain's CDR3 is CASSSETGTYGYTF. Written as DNA, the CDR3 is TGTGCCAGCTCATCAGAGACAGGGACCTATGGCTACACCTTC.

This sequence joins TRBV11-2 and TRBJ2-7; the D gene is possibly TRBD1 (6 bases). V lost 5 bases to trimming and J lost 4 bases, with 6 bases between them. CDR1 SGHAT and CDR2 FQNNGV come from the germline V gene. CDR3 length: 11 amino acids. For the CDR3, the DNA is TGTGCCAGCAGCAGGGGGTACGAGCAGTACTTC. The encoded protein is CASSRGYEQYF.

This rearrangement joins TRBV20-1 to TRBJ2-7; possibly TRBD1 for D (5 bases). The V gene's germline CDR1 is DFQATT and CDR2 SNEGSKA (reference sequence). The CDR3 extends over 11 amino acids. V lost 5 bases and J 5 bases, leaving 10 bases between the germline ends. The CDR3 nucleotides read TGCAGTGCTTCGACAGTCAACGAGCAGTACTTC. Its translation: CSASTVNEQYF.

The chain couples TRBV11-1 to TRBJ2-3; D gene ambiguous. Germline V gives CDR1 SGHAT, CDR2 FQDESV (reference sequence). V lost 1 base, J lost 2 bases, and 7 bases lay in between. CDR3 size: 14 residues. The CDR3 DNA sequence: TGTGCCAGCAGCTTAGGTCCCAACACAGATACGCAGTATTTT. This encodes CASSLGPNTDTQYF.

The rearrangement joins TRBV24-1 to TRBJ2-5, with a weak D call TRBD2 (5 bases). Trimming shortened V by 7 bases and J by 1 base, and 12 bases separated the two germline ends. The CDR3 covers 14 residues. The germline gives CDR1 KGHDR, CDR2 SFDVKD. The CDR3: CATRGAGLQETQYF. The CDR3 bases are TGTGCCACCAGGGGAGCAGGCCTCCAAGAGACCCAGTACTTC.

This clone was counted at least ten times. The J gene is TRBJ2-7, the V gene TRBV20-1; 11 bases agree with TRBD2. Germline loops: CDR1 DFQATT, CDR2 SNEGSKA (reference sequence). Germline trimming cut 3 bases from V and 4 bases from J; bases unmatched to any gene: 5. The CDR3 runs 14 residues. This chain's CDR3 is CSASMPSGGYEQYF. The CDR3 DNA reads as TGCAGTGCTAGTATGCCTAGCGGGGGGTACGAGCAGTACTTC.

J is TRBJ2-1 and V is TRBV7-9, with a weak D call TRBD2 (6 bases). The CDR3 totals 14 residues. The V and J ends lost 5 bases and 5 bases respectively, with 13 bases between them. Germline V gene lookup returns CDR1 SEHNR and CDR2 FQNEAQ (reference sequence). The CDR3 spells CASSIGTHHNEQFF. In nucleotides, the CDR3 is TGTGCCAGCAGCATCGGGACTCACCACAATGAGCAGTTCTTC.

V is TRBV27 and J is TRBJ1-6; a weak D match, TRBD1 (6 bases). The V gene lost 2 bases and the J gene lost 10 bases, with 12 bases spanning the gap. The germline CDR1 and CDR2 sequences are MNHEY and SMNVEV (reference sequence). The CDR3 runs to 14 residues. In nucleotides, the CDR3 is TGTGCCAGCAGTTTAAAACAGGGCGGCTCACCCCTCCACTTT. Translating it yields CASSLKQGGSPLHF.

V gene TRBV29-1 combines with J gene TRBJ2-5; weak D call: TRBD1 (5 bases). There are 16 residues in the CDR3. CDR1 is SQVTM, CDR2 ANQGSEA, per germline. V was shortened by 4 bases and J by 5 bases, with 23 bases between the two germline ends. The CDR3 here is CSVVISLGVRSETQYF. CDR3 sequence (DNA): TGCAGCGTTGTCATATCGTTAGGGGTACGATCGGAGACCCAGTACTTC.

This clone has only a few counts. CDR3 bases: TGTGCCAGCAGTGAAGCGGCAGGTACCTCCTACGAGCAGTACTTC. Translation gives CASSEAAGTSYEQYF. The chain carries TRBV2 and TRBJ2-7; D uncertain. V was shortened by 0 bases and J by 0 bases, with 9 bases between the two germline ends. The CDR3 has 15 residues. Germline V CDR1 and CDR2: SNHLY, FYNNEI. Based on the CDR3 plus reference TRBV2 and TRBJ2-7, the full variable domain is EPEVTQTPSHQVTQMGQEVILRCVPISNHLYFYWYRQILGQKVEFLVSFYNNEISEKSEIFDDQFSVERPDGSNFTLKIRSTKLEDSAMYFCASSEAAGTSYEQYFGPGTRLTVT.

The CDR3 region has the DNA TGTGCCAGCAGCCAACAGGGGGTGAACACCGGGGAGCTGTTTTTT. This codes for CASSQQGVNTGELFF. V and J are TRBV27 and TRBJ2-2; 8 bases are shared with TRBD1. The germline V gene has CDR1 MNHEY and CDR2 SMNVEV (reference sequence). V shed 6 bases and J 1 base; nucleotides not matched to a gene: 4. The CDR3 loop spans 15 amino acids.

This chain uses TRBV2 with TRBJ1-5; D call uncertain. This CDR3 has 14 residues. Germline V gene lookup returns CDR1 SNHLY and CDR2 FYNNEI. V was clipped by 7 bases and J by 1 base, with 11 bases between them. CDR3 protein: CASTLELSNQPQHF. CDR3 bases: TGTGCCAGCACGTTGGAGCTAAGCAATCAGCCCCAGCATTTT.

V is TRBV9 and J is TRBJ2-3; 12 nucleotides line up with TRBD2. The ends lost 2 bases at V and 9 bases at J; junction bases unmatched: 10. The CDR3 sequence is 16 residues long. Germline values: CDR1 SGDLS, CDR2 YYNGEE. The CDR3 loop is CASSVSSGGASRTQYF. The DNA of the CDR3 is TGTGCCAGCAGCGTCTCTAGCGGGGGGGCCAGTAGGACGCAGTATTTT.

V gene TRBV5-6 combines with J gene TRBJ2-5; perhaps TRBD2 as D (6 bases). The CDR3 length is 15 residues. V was clipped by 3 bases and J by 5 bases, with 17 bases between them. CDR1 is SGHDT and CDR2 is YYEEEE in the germline V gene. CDR3 bases: TGTGCCAGCAGCTCCTTAGCGGTCCGGCGGGAGACCCAGTACTTC. This sequence encodes CASSSLAVRRETQYF.

The rearrangement links TRBV28 to TRBJ1-4; D call uncertain. The V end was cut by 4 bases, the J end by 2 bases, with 17 bases between. Germline V gene sequence: CDR1 MDHEN, CDR2 SYDVKM. The CDR3 has 17 residues. The DNA of the CDR3 is TGTGCCAGCAGTTCCGGGAGTTCCAGTGGTACTAATGAAAAACTGTTTTTT. It is translated as CASSSGSSSGTNEKLFF. The whole variable domain, filled in from reference TRBV28 and TRBJ1-4, reads DVKVTQSSRYLVKRTGEKVFLECVQDMDHENMFWYRQDPGLGLRLIYFSYDVKMKEKGDIPEGYSVSREKKERFSLILESASTNQTSMYLCASSSGSSSGTNEKLFFGSGTQLSVL.

The chain joins TRBV20-1 to TRBJ1-2; weak D call: TRBD1 (5 bases). This CDR3 spans 12 amino acids. Per the germline V gene, CDR1 is DFQATT and CDR2 is SNEGSKA (reference sequence). V lost 3 bases and J lost 8, with 13 bases in between. The chain's CDR3 is CSASSGIEGYTF. In nucleotides, the CDR3 is TGCAGTGCTAGTTCAGGGATAGAAGGCTACACCTTC.

There are a few counts of this clone. The chain is built from TRBV7-9 and TRBJ1-2; D unclear. The germline CDR1 and CDR2 sequences are SEHNR and FQNEAQ (reference sequence). Trimming pared 5 bases from V and 3 bases from J, leaving 7 bases between. The CDR3 sequence is 12 residues long. The CDR3 loop reads CASSAEDYGYTF. The CDR3 nucleotides read TGTGCCAGCAGCGCAGAGGACTATGGCTACACCTTC.

CDR3: CASGRTSRDEQFF. As DNA, the CDR3 is TGTGCCAGCGGCCGAACATCGAGGGATGAGCAGTTCTTC. This rearrangement joins TRBV11-3 to TRBJ2-1; TRBD2 might be the D (5 bases). With 8 bases removed from V and 8 bases from J, the gap between germline ends came to 16 bases. The CDR3 consists of 13 residues. Germline-derived CDR1 and CDR2 are SGHNT and YENEEA.